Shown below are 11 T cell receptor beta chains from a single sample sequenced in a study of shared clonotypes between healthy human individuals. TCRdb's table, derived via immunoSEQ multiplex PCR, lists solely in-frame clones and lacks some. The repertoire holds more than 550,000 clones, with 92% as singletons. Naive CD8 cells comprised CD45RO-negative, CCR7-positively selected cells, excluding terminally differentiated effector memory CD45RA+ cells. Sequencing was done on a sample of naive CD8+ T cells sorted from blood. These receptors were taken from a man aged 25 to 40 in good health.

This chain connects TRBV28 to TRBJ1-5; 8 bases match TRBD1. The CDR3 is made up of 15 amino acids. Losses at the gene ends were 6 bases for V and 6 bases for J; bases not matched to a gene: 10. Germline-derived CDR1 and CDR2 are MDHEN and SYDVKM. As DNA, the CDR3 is TGTGCCAGCAGCCCCCCGTGGACAGGGAGTCAGCCCCAGCATTTT. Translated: CASSPPWTGSQPQHF.

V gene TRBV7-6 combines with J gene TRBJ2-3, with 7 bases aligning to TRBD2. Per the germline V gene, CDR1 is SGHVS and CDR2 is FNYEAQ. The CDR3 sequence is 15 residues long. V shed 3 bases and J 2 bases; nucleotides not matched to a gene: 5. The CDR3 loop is CASSFNGGSTDTQYF. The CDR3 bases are TGTGCCAGCAGCTTTAACGGGGGGTCCACAGATACGCAGTATTTT.

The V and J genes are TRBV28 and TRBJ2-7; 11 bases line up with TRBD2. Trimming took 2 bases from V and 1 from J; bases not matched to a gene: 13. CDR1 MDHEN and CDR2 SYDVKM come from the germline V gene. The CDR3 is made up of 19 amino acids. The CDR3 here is CASSLMRLAGGPKSYEQYF. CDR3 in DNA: TGTGCCAGCAGTTTAATGAGGCTAGCGGGAGGACCGAAATCCTACGAGCAGTACTTC.

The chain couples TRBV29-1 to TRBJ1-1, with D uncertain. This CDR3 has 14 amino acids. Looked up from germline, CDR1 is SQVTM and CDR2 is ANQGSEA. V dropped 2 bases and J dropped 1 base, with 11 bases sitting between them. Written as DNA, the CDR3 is TGCAGCGTTGAAAACGCCGGACGGAACACTGAAGCTTTCTTT. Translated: CSVENAGRNTEAFF.

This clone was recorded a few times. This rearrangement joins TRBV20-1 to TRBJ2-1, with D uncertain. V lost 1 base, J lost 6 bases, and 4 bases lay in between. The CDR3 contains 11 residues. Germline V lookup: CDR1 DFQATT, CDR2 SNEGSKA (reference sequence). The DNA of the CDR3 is TGCAGTGCTAGAGGCTTCAATGAGCAGTTCTTC. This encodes CSARGFNEQFF.

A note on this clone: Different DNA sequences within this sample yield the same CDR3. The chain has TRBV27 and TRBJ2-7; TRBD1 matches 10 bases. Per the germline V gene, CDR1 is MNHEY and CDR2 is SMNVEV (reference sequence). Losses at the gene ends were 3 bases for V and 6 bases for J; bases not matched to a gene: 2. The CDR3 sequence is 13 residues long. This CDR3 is CASSLGQGTEQYF. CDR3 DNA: TGTGCCAGCAGTTTGGGACAGGGGACCGAGCAGTACTTC.

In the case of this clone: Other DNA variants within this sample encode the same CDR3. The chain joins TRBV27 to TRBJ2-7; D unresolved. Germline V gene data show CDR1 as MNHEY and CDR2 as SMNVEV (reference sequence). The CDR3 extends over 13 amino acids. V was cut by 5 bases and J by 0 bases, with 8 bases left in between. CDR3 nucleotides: TGTGCCAGCAGTCTAAGAGTCTCCTACGAGCAGTACTTC. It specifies CASSLRVSYEQYF.

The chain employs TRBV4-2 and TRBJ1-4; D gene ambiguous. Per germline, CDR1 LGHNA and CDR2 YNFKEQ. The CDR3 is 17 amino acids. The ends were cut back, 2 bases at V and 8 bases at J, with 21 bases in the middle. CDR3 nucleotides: TGTGCCAGCAGCCAACTTCCTGGGGAGGGCGACGGGGAAAAACTGTTTTTT. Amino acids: CASSQLPGEGDGEKLFF.

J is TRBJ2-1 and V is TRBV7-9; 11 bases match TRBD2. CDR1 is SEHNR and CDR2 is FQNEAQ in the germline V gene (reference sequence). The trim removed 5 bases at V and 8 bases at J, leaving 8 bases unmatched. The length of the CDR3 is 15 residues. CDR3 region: CASSTLAGAVDEQFF. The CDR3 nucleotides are TGTGCCAGCAGCACACTAGCGGGAGCAGTAGATGAGCAGTTCTTC. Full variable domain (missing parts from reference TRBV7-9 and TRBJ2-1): DTGVSQNPRHKITKRGQNVTFRCDPISEHNRLYWYRQTLGQGPEFLTYFQNEAQLEKSRLLSDRFSAERPKGSFSTLEIQRTEQGDSAMYLCASSTLAGAVDEQFFGPGTRLTVL.

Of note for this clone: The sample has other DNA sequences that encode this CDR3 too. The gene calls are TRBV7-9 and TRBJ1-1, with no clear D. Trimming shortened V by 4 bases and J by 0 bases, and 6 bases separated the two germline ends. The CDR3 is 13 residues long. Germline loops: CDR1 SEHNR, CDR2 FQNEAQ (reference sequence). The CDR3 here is CASSSEMNTEAFF. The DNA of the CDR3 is TGTGCCAGCAGCTCTGAGATGAACACTGAAGCTTTCTTT.

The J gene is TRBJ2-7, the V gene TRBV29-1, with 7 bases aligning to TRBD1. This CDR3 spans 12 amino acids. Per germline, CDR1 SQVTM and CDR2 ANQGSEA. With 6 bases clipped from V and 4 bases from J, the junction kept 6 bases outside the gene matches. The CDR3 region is CSVSGGEYEQYF. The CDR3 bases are TGCAGCGTCTCAGGGGGAGAGTACGAGCAGTACTTC.